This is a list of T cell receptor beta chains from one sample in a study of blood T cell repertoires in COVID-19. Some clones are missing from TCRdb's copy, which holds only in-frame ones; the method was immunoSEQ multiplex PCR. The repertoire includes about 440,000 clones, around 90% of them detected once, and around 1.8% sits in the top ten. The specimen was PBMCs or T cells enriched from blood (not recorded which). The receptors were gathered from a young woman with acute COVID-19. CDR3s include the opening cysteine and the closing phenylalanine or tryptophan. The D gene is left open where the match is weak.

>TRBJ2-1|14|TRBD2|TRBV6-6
CASRGGPERNEQFF
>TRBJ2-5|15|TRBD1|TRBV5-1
CASSQDRGRGETQYF
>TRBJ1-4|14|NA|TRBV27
CASSSGLYQGKLFF
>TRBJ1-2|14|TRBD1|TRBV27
CASSFMDTGGGYTF
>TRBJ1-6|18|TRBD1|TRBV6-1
CASSEDLNRGTYNSPLHF
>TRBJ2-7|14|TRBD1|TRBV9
CASSSTGSSTEQYF
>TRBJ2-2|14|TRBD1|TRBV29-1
CSVDNRGHNGELFF
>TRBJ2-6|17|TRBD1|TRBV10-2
CASTSATGVSGANVLTF
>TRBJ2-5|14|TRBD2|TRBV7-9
CALAGVTVRETQYF
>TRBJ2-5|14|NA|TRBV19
CASSISTAEETQYF